The 6 T cell receptor beta chains in this list originate from one sample, sequenced in a study of blood T cell repertoires in COVID-19. Clones were sequenced by immunoSEQ multiplex PCR, and TCRdb holds only the in-frame ones, with some missing. Counted here are about 390,000 clones, roughly 89% occurring once; the ten biggest clones make up roughly a tenth. The source material was PBMCs or T cells enriched from blood (not recorded which). Source of these receptors: a woman between 50 and 59 years old who had recovered from COVID-19.

The chain is built from TRBV28 and TRBJ2-5; TRBD1 matches 7 bases. In germline, CDR1 is MDHEN, CDR2 SYDVKM. The CDR3 length is 13 residues. The J segment lost 5 bases and the V segment lost 2 bases, leaving 2 bases of the junction unmatched. CDR3 coding DNA: TGTGCCAGCAGTTTACCAGGGGGTGAGACCCAGTACTTC. Protein: CASSLPGGETQYF.

The table lists this clone with a few counts. This chain links TRBV19 with TRBJ2-7, with D maybe TRBD1 (6 bases). V lost 6 bases, J lost 2 bases, and 14 bases lay in between. The CDR3 covers 14 residues. Germline loops: CDR1 LNHDA, CDR2 SQIVND (reference sequence). Here the CDR3 reads CASSGQLSPYEQYF. The CDR3 nucleotides read TGTGCCAGTAGCGGACAGCTTTCTCCCTACGAGCAGTACTTC. The full variable domain, its missing parts supplied by reference TRBV19 and TRBJ2-7, is DGGITQSPKYLFRKEGQNVTLSCEQNLNHDAMYWYRQDPGQGLRLIYYSQIVNDFQKGDIAEGYSVSREKKESFPLTVTSAQKNPTAFYLCASSGQLSPYEQYFGPGTRLTVT.

The J gene is TRBJ1-6, the V gene TRBV30, with TRBD1 matching over 8 bases. This CDR3 contains 16 residues. From germline, CDR1 is GTSNPN and CDR2 SVGIG (reference sequence). V gave up 2 bases and J gave up 7 bases; unmatched junction bases: 10. Written as DNA, the CDR3 is TGTGCCTGGAGTACACGGGGGGCAGGGGGCAATTCACCCCTCCACTTT. Translation gives CAWSTRGAGGNSPLHF.

The chain recombines TRBV11-2 with TRBJ2-3, with 16 bases matching TRBD2. Looked up from germline, CDR1 is SGHAT and CDR2 is FQNNGV. The CDR3 spans 19 residues. The V segment lost 5 bases and the J segment 5 bases; nucleotides outside the gene matches: 13. CDR3: CASSPNGGTSGGARDTQYF. Here the CDR3 DNA reads TGTGCCAGCAGCCCCAATGGGGGGACTAGCGGGGGGGCAAGAGATACGCAGTATTTT.

This chain uses TRBV4-1 with TRBJ1-6; tentative D call: TRBD1 (5 bases). Deletions cut 2 bases from V and 0 bases from J, with 14 bases between. CDR1 is MGHRA and CDR2 is YSYEKL in the germline V gene. The CDR3 totals 18 residues. The DNA of the CDR3 is TGCGCCAGCAGCCAAACCCGAGCAACAGGCTCCTATAATTCACCCCTCCACTTT. Amino acid sequence: CASSQTRATGSYNSPLHF.

The genes are TRBV29-1 and TRBJ1-1; perhaps TRBD1 as D (5 bases). This CDR3 has 16 amino acids. Trimming cost V 1 base and J 10 bases, with 25 bases left between them. Germline V gene data show CDR1 as SQVTM and CDR2 as ANQGSEA. The CDR3 reads CSVEGRAGTVRAAAFF. The CDR3 bases are TGCAGCGTTGAAGGTCGGGCGGGGACGGTAAGAGCGGCAGCTTTCTTT.